The present TCR beta chain was sequenced within a study of shared clonotypes between healthy human individuals. General study findings and limits: The sharing of 4.5% to 5.5% of naive CD4 clonotypes was seen across a handful of donors. Clonotype sharing levels among donors were expected to vary with sequencing depth.

Several immunoSEQ plates held equal portions of the genomic DNA taken from each subset. Original handling: Without quality scores, immunoSEQ junctional reads could not be filtered like full-length reads. The repertoire was sequenced with immunoSEQ multiplex PCR; TCRdb's copy has only in-frame clones and lacks some. D and trimming were read from the DNA, whereas the V and J calls and clone size are those reported in that table. The data contain roughly 1,800,000 clones, less than 95% of them seen just once; the ten biggest clones take up 1.2%. From germline, CDR1 is SGHAT and CDR2 FQNNGV. The CDR3 is made up of 14 amino acids. V gave up 1 base and J gave up 5 bases, with 11 bases separating them. Turning to this clone: Its matching antigen is unknown. The same CDR3 is also encoded by other DNA sequences in this sample.

Naive CD8 cells comprised CD45RO-negative, CCR7-positively selected cells, excluding terminally differentiated effector memory CD45RA+ cells. The V gene is TRBV11-2, the J gene TRBJ1-1; possibly TRBD1 for D (6 bases). This sequence originates from a young man in good health. Source material: naive CD8+ T cells sorted from blood. CDR3 DNA sequence: TGTGCCAGCAGCTTAGTAGGGGGAGGGACTGAAGCTTTCTTT. Its translation is CASSLVGGGTEAFF.